This T cell receptor beta chain was sequenced during a study of regulatory T cells in long-lasting Graves disease. Study results and caveats: Thyroid tissue went unstudied; only peripheral blood was examined. Segments TRBV28, TRBJ1-2 and TRBJ2-5 showed preferential usage in persistent disease.

Time point specified: newly diagnosed GD, antithyroid drugs for less than 3 months. Extracted RNA from PBMCs served as the source of the TCR library. A volume of approximately 9 milliliters of peripheral blood was collected in EDTA tubes. With iRepertoire HTBI primers and Arm-PCR of CDR3 regions, TCR beta libraries were built. MiXCR, applied by TCRdb to the multiplex PCR reads, yields one record per CDR3 protein. The table has hundreds of thousands of distinct CDR3 sequences, approximately 16% seen once. The CDR3 is 16 amino acids. Trimming left V 3 bases short and J 4 bases short, with 15 bases between. In its sample, this clonotype was seen many times. Its antigen is not known. These data were likewise used in another study, on T cells in Graves' hyperthyroidism and ophthalmopathy.

The chain combines TRBV12-3 or TRBV12-4 with TRBJ1-4; D is undetermined. The clonotype was recovered from a woman aged 35-60 years with Graves disease. The sequencing here drew on peripheral blood mononuclear cells (PBMCs), taken at new diagnosis, from a patient treated with antithyroid drugs. The CDR3 region has the DNA TGTGCCAGCAGTTTTAACCCCGTGGGCGTTAATGAAAAACTGTTTTTT. This encodes CASSFNPVGVNEKLFF.